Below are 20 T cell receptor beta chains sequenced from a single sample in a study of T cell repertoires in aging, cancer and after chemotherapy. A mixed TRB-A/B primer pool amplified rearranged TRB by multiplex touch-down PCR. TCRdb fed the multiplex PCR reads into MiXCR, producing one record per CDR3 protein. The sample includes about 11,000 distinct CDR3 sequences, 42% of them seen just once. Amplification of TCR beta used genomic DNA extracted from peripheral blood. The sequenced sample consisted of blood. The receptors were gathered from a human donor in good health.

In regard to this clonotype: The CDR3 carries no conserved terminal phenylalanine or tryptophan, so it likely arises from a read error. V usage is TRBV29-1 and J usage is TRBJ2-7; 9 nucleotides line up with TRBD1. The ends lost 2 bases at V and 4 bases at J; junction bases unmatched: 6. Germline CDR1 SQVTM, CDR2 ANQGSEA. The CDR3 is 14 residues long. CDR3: CSVEKQGAAYEQYL. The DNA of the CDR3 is TGCAGCGTTGAAAAACAGGGGGCGGCTTACGAGCAGTACCTC.

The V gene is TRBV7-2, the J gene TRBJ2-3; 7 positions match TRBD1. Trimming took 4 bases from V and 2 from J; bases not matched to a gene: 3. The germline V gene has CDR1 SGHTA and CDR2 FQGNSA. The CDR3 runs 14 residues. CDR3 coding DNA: TGTGCCAGCAGCTCGGGACAGATCACAGATACGCAGTATTTT. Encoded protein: CASSSGQITDTQYF.

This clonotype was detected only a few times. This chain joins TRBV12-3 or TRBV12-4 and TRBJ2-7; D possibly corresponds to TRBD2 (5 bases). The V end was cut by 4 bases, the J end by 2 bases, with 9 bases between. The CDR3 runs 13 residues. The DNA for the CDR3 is TGTGCCAGCAGTTCCCTGACTACCTACGAGCAGTACTTC. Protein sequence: CASSSLTTYEQYF.

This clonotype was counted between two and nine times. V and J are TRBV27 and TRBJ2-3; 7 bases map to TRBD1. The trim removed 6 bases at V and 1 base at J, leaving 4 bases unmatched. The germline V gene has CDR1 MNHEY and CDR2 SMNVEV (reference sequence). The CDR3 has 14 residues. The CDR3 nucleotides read TGTGCCAGCAGGCCGGGACAGCGCACAGATACGCAGTATTTT. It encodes CASRPGQRTDTQYF.

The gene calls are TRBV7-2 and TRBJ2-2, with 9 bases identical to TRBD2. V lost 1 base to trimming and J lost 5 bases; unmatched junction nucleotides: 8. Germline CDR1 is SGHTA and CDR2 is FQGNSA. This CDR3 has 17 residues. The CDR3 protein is CASSLERGGAETGELFF. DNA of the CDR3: TGTGCCAGCAGCTTAGAACGCGGGGGGGCTGAAACCGGGGAGCTGTTTTTT.

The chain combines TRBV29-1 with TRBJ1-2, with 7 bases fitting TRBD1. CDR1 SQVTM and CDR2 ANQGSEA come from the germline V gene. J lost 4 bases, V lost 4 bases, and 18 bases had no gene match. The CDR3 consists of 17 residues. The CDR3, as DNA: TGCAGCGTTGCCCCGTATAACAGGGGATTGGCTGGCTATGGCTACACCTTC. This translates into CSVAPYNRGLAGYGYTF.

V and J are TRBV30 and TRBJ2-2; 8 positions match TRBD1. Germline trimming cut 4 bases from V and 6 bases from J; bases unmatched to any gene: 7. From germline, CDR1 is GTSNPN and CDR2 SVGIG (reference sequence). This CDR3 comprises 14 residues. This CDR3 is CAWTDGRGPGELFF. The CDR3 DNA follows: TGTGCCTGGACTGATGGCAGGGGGCCCGGGGAGCTGTTTTTT.

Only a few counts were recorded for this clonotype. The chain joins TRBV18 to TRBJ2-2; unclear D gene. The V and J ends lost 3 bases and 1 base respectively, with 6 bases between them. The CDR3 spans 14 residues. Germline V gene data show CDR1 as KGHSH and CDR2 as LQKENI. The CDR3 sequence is CASSPELNTGELFF. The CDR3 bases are TGTGCCAGCTCACCGGAATTGAACACCGGGGAGCTGTTTTTT.

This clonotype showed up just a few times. CDR3 sequence: CASSLAHGFYEQYF. As DNA, the CDR3 is TGTGCCAGCAGCTTAGCACACGGATTCTACGAGCAGTACTTC. The rearrangement joins TRBV7-2 to TRBJ2-7, with unresolved D. Trimming removed 0 bases at V and 3 bases at J, with 9 bases between. The length of the CDR3 is 14 residues. Germline CDR1 is SGHTA and CDR2 is FQGNSA.

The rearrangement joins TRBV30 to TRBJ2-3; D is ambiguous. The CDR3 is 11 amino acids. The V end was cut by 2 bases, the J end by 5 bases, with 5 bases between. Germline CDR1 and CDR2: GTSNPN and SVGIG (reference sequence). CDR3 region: CAWSFGDTQYF. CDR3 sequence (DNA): TGTGCCTGGAGTTTCGGAGATACGCAGTATTTT. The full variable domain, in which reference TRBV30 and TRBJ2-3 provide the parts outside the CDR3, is SQTIHQWPATLVQPVGSPLSLECTVEGTSNPNLYWYRQAAGRGLQLLFYSVGIGQISSEVPQNLSASRPQDRQFILSSKKLLLSDSGFYLCAWSFGDTQYFGPGTRLTVL.

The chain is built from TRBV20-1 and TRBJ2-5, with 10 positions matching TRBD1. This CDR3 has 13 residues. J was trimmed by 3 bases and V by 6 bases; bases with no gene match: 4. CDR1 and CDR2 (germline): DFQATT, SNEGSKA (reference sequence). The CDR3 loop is CSAEGQGEETQYF. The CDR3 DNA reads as TGCAGTGCGGAAGGACAGGGGGAAGAGACCCAGTACTTC.

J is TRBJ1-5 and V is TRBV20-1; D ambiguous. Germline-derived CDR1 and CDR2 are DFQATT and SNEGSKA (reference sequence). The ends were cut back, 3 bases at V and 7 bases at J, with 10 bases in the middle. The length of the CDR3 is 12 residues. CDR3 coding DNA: TGCAGTGCTAGTATAGGGCCCCAGCCCCAGCATTTT. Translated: CSASIGPQPQHF.

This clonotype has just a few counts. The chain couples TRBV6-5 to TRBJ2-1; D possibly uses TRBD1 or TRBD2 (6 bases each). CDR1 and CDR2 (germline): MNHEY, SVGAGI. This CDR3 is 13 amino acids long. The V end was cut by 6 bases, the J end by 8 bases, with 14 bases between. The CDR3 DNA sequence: TGTGCCAGCAGCTCCGGGGGCCTAGATGAGCAGTTCTTC. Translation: CASSSGGLDEQFF.

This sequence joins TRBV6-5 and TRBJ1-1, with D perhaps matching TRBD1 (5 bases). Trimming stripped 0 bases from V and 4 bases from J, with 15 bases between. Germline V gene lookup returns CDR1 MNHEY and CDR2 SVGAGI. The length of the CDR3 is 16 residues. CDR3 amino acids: CASSYSGRGVGTEAFF. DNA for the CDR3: TGTGCCAGCAGTTACTCGGGTAGGGGCGTTGGCACTGAAGCTTTCTTT.

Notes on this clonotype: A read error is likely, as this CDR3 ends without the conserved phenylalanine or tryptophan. The CDR3 nucleotides read TGCAGTGCCAGGACTAGCGGGTCTTACGAGCAGTACTTA. Its translation: CSARTSGSYEQYL. The chain has TRBV20-1 and TRBJ2-7; TRBD2 aligns across 11 bases. The length of the CDR3 is 13 residues. The germline V gene has CDR1 DFQATT and CDR2 SNEGSKA (reference sequence). J gave up 4 bases and V 6 bases, and 5 bases lay outside the gene matches.

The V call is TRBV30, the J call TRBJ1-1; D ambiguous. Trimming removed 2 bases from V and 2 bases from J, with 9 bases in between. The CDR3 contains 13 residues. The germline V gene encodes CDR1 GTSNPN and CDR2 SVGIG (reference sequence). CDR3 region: CAWSSGANTEAFF. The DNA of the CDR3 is TGTGCCTGGAGTTCAGGAGCCAACACTGAAGCTTTCTTT.

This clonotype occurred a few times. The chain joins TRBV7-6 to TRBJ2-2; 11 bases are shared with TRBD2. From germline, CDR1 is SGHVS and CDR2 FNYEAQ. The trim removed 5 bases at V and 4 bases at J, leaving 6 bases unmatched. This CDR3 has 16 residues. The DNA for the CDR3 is TGTGCCAGCAGCGGTCGACTAGCGGGGAGCACCGGGGAGCTGTTTTTT. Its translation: CASSGRLAGSTGELFF. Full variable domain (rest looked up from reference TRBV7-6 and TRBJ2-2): GAGVSQSPRYKVTKRGQDVALRCDPISGHVSLYWYRQALGQGPEFLTYFNYEAQQDKSGLPNDRFSAERPEGSISTLTIQRTEQRDSAMYRCASSGRLAGSTGELFFGEGSRLTVL.

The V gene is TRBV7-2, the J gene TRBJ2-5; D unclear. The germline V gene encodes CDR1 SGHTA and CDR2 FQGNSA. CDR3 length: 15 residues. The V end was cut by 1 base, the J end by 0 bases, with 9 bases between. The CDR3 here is CASSLDSAYQETQYF. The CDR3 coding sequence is TGTGCCAGCAGCTTAGACAGTGCGTACCAAGAGACCCAGTACTTC.

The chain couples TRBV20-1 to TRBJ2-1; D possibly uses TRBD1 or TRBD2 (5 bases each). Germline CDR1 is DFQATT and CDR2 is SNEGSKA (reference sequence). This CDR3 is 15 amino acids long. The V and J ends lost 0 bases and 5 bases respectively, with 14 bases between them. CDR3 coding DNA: TGCAGTGCTAGAGATCCGGGGCGTGTTCACAATGAGCAGTTCTTC. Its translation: CSARDPGRVHNEQFF.

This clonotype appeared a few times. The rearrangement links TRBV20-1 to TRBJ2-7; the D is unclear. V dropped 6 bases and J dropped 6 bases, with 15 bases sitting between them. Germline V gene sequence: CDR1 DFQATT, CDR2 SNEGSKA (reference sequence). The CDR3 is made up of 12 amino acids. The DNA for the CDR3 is TGCAGTGCCTCCGGCGAGTTTATCGAGCAGTACTTC. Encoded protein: CSASGEFIEQYF.